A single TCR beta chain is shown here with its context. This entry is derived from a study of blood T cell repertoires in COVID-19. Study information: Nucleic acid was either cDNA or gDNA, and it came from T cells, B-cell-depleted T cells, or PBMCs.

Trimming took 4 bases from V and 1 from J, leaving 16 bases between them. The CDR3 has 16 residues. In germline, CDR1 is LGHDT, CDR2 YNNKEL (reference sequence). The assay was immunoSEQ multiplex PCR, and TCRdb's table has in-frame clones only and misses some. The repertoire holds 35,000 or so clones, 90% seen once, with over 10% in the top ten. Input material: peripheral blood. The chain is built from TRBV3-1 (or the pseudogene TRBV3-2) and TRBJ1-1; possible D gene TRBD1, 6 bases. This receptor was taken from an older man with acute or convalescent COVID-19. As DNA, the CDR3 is TGTGCCAGCAGCCTCCTTCTACCGGGACAGAACACTGAAGCTTTCTTT. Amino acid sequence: CASSLLLPGQNTEAFF.